The 26 T cell receptor beta chains listed next were all sequenced from one sample in a study of T cell responses to AZD1222 COVID-19 vaccine. The method was immunoSEQ multiplex PCR; TCRdb's version includes in-frame clones alone and lacks a portion of them. The table lists more than 150,000 clones, approximately 90% of them singletons. This specimen was peripheral blood, taken on day 0 of AZD1222 vaccination. Receptor source: an adult in good health.

This chain joins TRBV7-2 and TRBJ2-1; 9 nucleotides match TRBD2. The ends lost 5 bases at V and 7 bases at J; junction bases unmatched: 9. The length of the CDR3 is 15 residues. Per the germline V gene, CDR1 is SGHTA and CDR2 is FQGNSA. CDR3 sequence reads: CASSPQAGGRNEQFF. The CDR3 DNA reads TGTGCCAGCAGCCCACAAGCGGGGGGAAGGAATGAGCAGTTCTTC.

V usage is TRBV27 and J usage is TRBJ1-4; 9 bases map to TRBD1. V was pared by 5 bases and J by 7 bases, with 5 bases of the junction left unmatched. The germline gives CDR1 MNHEY, CDR2 SMNVEV (reference sequence). This CDR3 comprises 14 residues. The DNA for the CDR3 is TGTGCCAGCAGTCCGGGACAGGGTAGTGAAAAACTGTTTTTT. Protein product: CASSPGQGSEKLFF.

The chain has TRBV18 and TRBJ1-5; D perhaps matches TRBD1 (5 bases). The CDR3 is 14 amino acids. Trimming removed 6 bases at V and 5 bases at J, with 14 bases between. From germline, CDR1 is KGHSH and CDR2 LQKENI. CDR3 sequence: CASSLVRDYQPQHF. The DNA for the CDR3 is TGTGCCAGCTCCCTGGTCAGGGATTATCAGCCCCAGCATTTT.

This sequence joins TRBV20-1 and TRBJ2-7; D uncertain. The V and J ends lost 6 bases and 3 bases respectively, with 9 bases between them. The CDR3 loop spans 11 amino acids. From germline, CDR1 is DFQATT and CDR2 SNEGSKA (reference sequence). Here the CDR3 reads CSAVRIYEQYF. In DNA form, the CDR3 reads TGCAGTGCCGTCAGGATCTACGAGCAGTACTTC.

This chain links TRBV21-1 with TRBJ1-1. TRBV21-1 constitutes a pseudogene. This CDR3 spans 11 amino acids. Here the CDR3 DNA reads TGTGCCAGCAGCGAGGGAATGGGAGCTTTCTTT. It is translated as CASSEGMGAFF.

This clone was counted a single time. The rearrangement links TRBV6-1 to TRBJ1-5; tentatively, D is TRBD1 (5 bases). V was clipped by 1 base and J by 2 bases, with 15 bases between them. The CDR3 has 17 residues. Per the germline V gene, CDR1 is MNHNS and CDR2 is SASEGT. The CDR3 DNA is TGTGCCAGCAGTGAAGTGCAGGGACGTTTTGGCAATCAGCCCCAGCATTTT. Its protein is CASSEVQGRFGNQPQHF.

The gene calls are TRBV2 and TRBJ2-3, with D maybe TRBD2 (6 bases). The V and J ends lost 6 bases and 3 bases respectively, with 13 bases between them. This CDR3 is 14 amino acids long. CDR1 and CDR2 from the germline V gene are SNHLY and FYNNEI. The CDR3 loop is CASRRSGLTDTQYF. Written as DNA, the CDR3 is TGTGCCAGCAGGAGGAGCGGGTTGACAGATACGCAGTATTTT.

In its sample, this clone was seen a few times. The chain is built from TRBV10-2 and TRBJ2-2, with TRBD2 as a possible D gene (6 bases). Germline loops: CDR1 WSHSY, CDR2 SAAADI. This CDR3 comprises 16 residues. Trimming left V 0 bases short and J 0 bases short, with 8 bases between. In nucleotides, the CDR3 is TGCGCCAGCAGTGAGTCGGGCGGGGCGAACACCGGGGAGCTGTTTTTT. Protein: CASSESGGANTGELFF.

This clone was found once. The chain combines TRBV11-3 with TRBJ1-1; weak D call: TRBD1 (5 bases). The germline V gene encodes CDR1 SGHNT and CDR2 YENEEA. This CDR3 contains 19 residues. Trimming took 2 bases from V and 1 from J, leaving 23 bases between them. For the CDR3, the DNA is TGTGCCAGCAGCTTAAATATCCCCCTCTTGGGGGGGTCGAACACTGAAGCTTTCTTT. This codes for CASSLNIPLLGGSNTEAFF.

V usage is TRBV2 and J usage is TRBJ2-1; D not certain. The germline V gene has CDR1 SNHLY and CDR2 FYNNEI. This CDR3 contains 14 residues. V lost 6 bases and J 2 bases, leaving 11 bases between the germline ends. This CDR3 reads CASRKGGAYNEQFF. The DNA of the CDR3 is TGTGCCAGCAGGAAGGGTGGGGCCTACAATGAGCAGTTCTTC.

The J gene is TRBJ2-3, the V gene TRBV11-2, with a possible D match to TRBD2 (6 bases). The V gene lost 5 bases and the J gene lost 10 bases, with 19 bases spanning the gap. The germline gives CDR1 SGHAT, CDR2 FQNNGV. The CDR3 is 14 amino acids. The CDR3 bases are TGTGCCAGCAGCCCCCTGTGGGGCGGGATGGCGCAGTATTTT. Its protein product is CASSPLWGGMAQYF.

The chain recombines TRBV6-6 with TRBJ1-5; D remains ambiguous. Germline V gene sequence: CDR1 MNHNY, CDR2 SVGAGI (reference sequence). Between the trimmed V and J ends, which lost 2 bases and 4 bases, there was a span of 6 bases. The CDR3 totals 13 residues. Written as DNA, the CDR3 is TGTGCCAGCAGTTACATAGAGAATCAGCCCCAGCATTTT. Encoded protein: CASSYIENQPQHF.

This chain links TRBV9 with TRBJ2-3; 10 bases line up with TRBD2. J was trimmed by 4 bases and V by 2 bases; bases with no gene match: 1. Germline values: CDR1 SGDLS, CDR2 YYNGEE. The length of the CDR3 is 14 residues. CDR3 DNA: TGTGCCAGCAGCGTCAGCGGGAGGGCAGATACGCAGTATTTT. Protein: CASSVSGRADTQYF. The full variable domain, rest sourced from reference TRBV9 and TRBJ2-3, is DSGVTQTPKHLITATGQRVTLRCSPRSGDLSVYWYQQSLDQGLQFLIQYYNGEERAKGNILERFSAQQFPDLHSELNLSSLELGDSALYFCASSVSGRADTQYFGPGTRLTVL.

The gene calls are TRBV30 and TRBJ2-7; TRBD1 might be the D (6 bases). The ends were cut back, 4 bases at V and 4 bases at J, with 14 bases in the middle. The germline CDR1 and CDR2 sequences are GTSNPN and SVGIG (reference sequence). This CDR3 is built from 13 residues. The CDR3 spells CAWMRRGSYEQYF. CDR3 bases: TGTGCCTGGATGAGAAGGGGGTCGTACGAGCAGTACTTC.

This clone was picked up a small number of times. The chain has TRBV2 and TRBJ1-6, with a tentative D call TRBD1 (6 bases). The V gene's germline CDR1 is SNHLY and CDR2 FYNNEI. CDR3 length: 13 residues. V lost 7 bases to trimming and J lost 7 bases, with 11 bases between them. The CDR3 DNA sequence: TGTGCCAGCACGAGGACAGCCAATTCACCCCTCCACTTT. Its protein is CASTRTANSPLHF.

This chain uses TRBV11-2 with TRBJ2-1; TRBD2 is a possible D gene (6 bases). This CDR3 spans 16 amino acids. V was cut by 1 base and J by 2 bases, with 12 bases left in between. The V gene's germline CDR1 is SGHAT and CDR2 FQNNGV. Written as DNA, the CDR3 is TGTGCCAGCAGCTTAGGGCTAGCGCCCCCCTACAATGAGCAGTTCTTC. This translates into CASSLGLAPPYNEQFF.

This chain uses TRBV2 with TRBJ2-7, with D maybe TRBD2 (6 bases). The CDR3 has 12 residues. Germline V CDR1 and CDR2: SNHLY, FYNNEI. V was trimmed by 7 bases and J by 5 bases, leaving 12 bases between them. The DNA of the CDR3 is TGTGCCAGCAACCCCGGAGGGGACGAGCAGTACTTC. Translated, it gives CASNPGGDEQYF.

The CDR3 protein is CAWSSRDPFNEKLFF. The CDR3 DNA follows: TGTGCCTGGAGTAGCAGGGACCCATTTAATGAAAAACTGTTTTTT. The chain links TRBV30 to TRBJ1-4; D is perhaps TRBD1 (5 bases). Germline CDR1 and CDR2: GTSNPN and SVGIG (reference sequence). The CDR3 runs 15 residues. V was shortened by 2 bases and J by 4 bases, with 14 bases between the two germline ends.

This sequence joins TRBV10-3 and TRBJ1-2; 7 positions agree with TRBD1. There are 14 residues in the CDR3. CDR1 ENHRY and CDR2 SYGVKD come from the germline V gene. The V and J ends lost 6 bases and 2 bases, in that order; junction bases with no gene match: 6. Written as DNA, the CDR3 is TGTGCCATCAGGCCGACAGGGATGAACTATGGCTACACCTTC. Translating gives CAIRPTGMNYGYTF.

With regard to this clone: At one of its ends the junction is not consistent with the germline gene, which may arise from a read error. The chain carries TRBV10-2 and TRBJ1-6; D possibly corresponds to TRBD1 (6 bases). CDR1 and CDR2 (germline): WSHSY, SAAADI. This CDR3 region has 15 residues. The DNA of the CDR3 is TGCGCCAGCACTGAGATGACAGGAATAAATTCACCCCTCCACTTT. This sequence encodes CASTEMTGINSPLHF.

The V call is TRBV24-1, the J call TRBJ2-7; 8 bases line up with TRBD2. The CDR3 is 13 residues long. Trimming at V came to 5 bases and at J to 3 bases, leaving 2 bases not matched to a gene. In germline, CDR1 is KGHDR, CDR2 SFDVKD. The CDR3, as DNA: TGTGCCACCAGTGGGACTAGCAACTACGAGCAGTACTTC. Its translation: CATSGTSNYEQYF.

This chain connects TRBV5-1 to TRBJ2-7, with D possibly TRBD2 on 5 matching bases. The CDR3 totals 14 residues. V lost 0 bases and J lost 6, with 13 bases in between. Germline CDR1 reads SGHRS; CDR2 reads YFSETQ. CDR3 in amino acids: CASSLATLVSEQYF. The DNA for the CDR3 is TGCGCCAGCAGCTTGGCCACACTAGTTTCCGAGCAGTACTTC.

V usage is TRBV4-1 and J usage is TRBJ2-5, with TRBD2 matching over 9 bases. The junction had 16 bases not matched to a gene; V was cut back by 1 base and J by 1 base. CDR1 MGHRA and CDR2 YSYEKL come from the germline V gene. The CDR3 covers 20 residues. CDR3 DNA: TGCGCCAGCAGCCAAGGCGGACTAGCGATTCCCCCGGCGGGCCAAGAGACCCAGTACTTC. Protein: CASSQGGLAIPPAGQETQYF.

The DNA for the CDR3 is TGTGCCAGCCGGTGGAACACCGGGGAGCTGTTTTTT. Protein sequence: CASRWNTGELFF. The V gene is TRBV11-3, the J gene TRBJ2-2; the D is unclear. This CDR3 is 12 amino acids long. Germline CDR1 SGHNT, CDR2 YENEEA. Between the trimmed V and J ends, which lost 8 bases and 1 base, there was a span of 5 bases.

The chain is built from TRBV30 and TRBJ2-3; no clear D. The ends were cut back, 0 bases at V and 7 bases at J, with 8 bases in the middle. CDR3 length: 12 amino acids. Germline V gene sequence: CDR1 GTSNPN, CDR2 SVGIG (reference sequence). CDR3 amino acids: CAWSVLGNTQYF. CDR3 bases: TGTGCCTGGAGTGTACTGGGCAATACGCAGTATTTT.

This clone was seen just once. V usage is TRBV28 and J usage is TRBJ2-1; 10 bases match TRBD2. V was pared by 2 bases and J by 0 bases, with 7 bases of the junction left unmatched. This CDR3 comprises 18 residues. The germline gives CDR1 MDHEN, CDR2 SYDVKM. This CDR3 reads CASSLGLAGESSYNEQFF. The CDR3 DNA follows: TGTGCCAGCAGTTTAGGGCTAGCGGGAGAAAGCTCCTACAATGAGCAGTTCTTC. Filled out from reference TRBV28 and TRBJ2-1, the complete variable domain reads DVKVTQSSRYLVKRTGEKVFLECVQDMDHENMFWYRQDPGLGLRLIYFSYDVKMKEKGDIPEGYSVSREKKERFSLILESASTNQTSMYLCASSLGLAGESSYNEQFFGPGTRLTVL.